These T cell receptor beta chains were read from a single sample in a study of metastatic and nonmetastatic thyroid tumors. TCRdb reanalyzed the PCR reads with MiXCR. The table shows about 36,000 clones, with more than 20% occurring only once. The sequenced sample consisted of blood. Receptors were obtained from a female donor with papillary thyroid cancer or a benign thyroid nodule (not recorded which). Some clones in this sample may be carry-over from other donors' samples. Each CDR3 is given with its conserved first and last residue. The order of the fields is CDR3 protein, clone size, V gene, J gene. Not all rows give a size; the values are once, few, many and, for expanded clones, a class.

CTSSRRDIQETQYF	few	TRBV12-3/TRBV12-4	TRBJ2-5
CSASTSGRREDTQYF	many	TRBV20-1	TRBJ2-3
CASMGIGTSSSYEQYF	medium-sized	TRBV28	TRBJ2-7
CASSLGGQGAGEQYF	many	TRBV5-1	TRBJ2-7
CASSLLGRMNEQYF	-	TRBV5-1	TRBJ2-7
CASSPYSGGDEQYF	medium-sized	TRBV12-3/TRBV12-4	TRBJ2-7
CAISSDQNTEAFF	many	TRBV10-3	TRBJ1-1
CAISESGGNGGANVLTF	many	TRBV10-3	TRBJ2-6
CASGDQSSTDTQYF	many	TRBV5-1	TRBJ2-3
CSAPNPVGNQPQHF	many	TRBV20-1	TRBJ1-5
CASSLSDGLGYTF	medium-sized	TRBV28	TRBJ1-2
CATSTLVGGPRETQYF	-	TRBV15	TRBJ2-5